This note documents a single T cell receptor beta chain sequence. How the authors handled the data: The authors estimated nucleated cell counts from reference gene primer amplification. Here immunoSEQ multiplex PCR was the method, and the copy in TCRdb shows in-frame clones only, minus some. V, J and clone size were drawn from that table, and D and trimming were deduced from the DNA. There are about 250,000 clones in the sample; about 89% occur only once, and 1.5% to 2% lies in the top ten. This entry comes from a study of blood T cell repertoires in COVID-19. Study as a whole: PBMCs, B-cell-depleted T cells, or T cells were the source of the cDNA or gDNA that made up the material.

Germline loops: CDR1 KGHSH, CDR2 LQKENI. The CDR3 totals 14 residues. The ends lost 3 bases at V and 6 bases at J; junction bases unmatched: 5. The V gene is TRBV18, the J gene TRBJ1-2, with 9 nucleotides matching TRBD1. The TCR was taken from a woman in her sixties who had recovered from COVID-19. Sequencing input: peripheral blood. The chain's CDR3 is CASSPLRDRDGYTF. In nucleotides, the CDR3 is TGTGCCAGCTCACCGCTCCGGGACAGGGATGGCTACACCTTC.